Listed below are T cell receptor beta chains from one sample, sequenced in a study of blood T cells in healthy people across ages. In TCRdb, the 5' RACE reads were re-called with MiXCR into one record per CDR3 protein. The sample has about 1.6 million distinct CDR3 sequences; around 36% are singletons. Sequenced input: blood. These receptors all come from a woman aged 25 to 39 in good health. CDR3s include the opening cysteine and the closing phenylalanine or tryptophan. The D gene is left open where the match is weak. Size is stated for part of the rows, as once, few or many counts, or as a class when the clone is expanded.

>NA|many|TRBJ2-1|TRBV11-2|14
CASSFQSSYNEQFF
TGTGCCAGCAGCTTCCAGAGCTCCTACAATGAGCAGTTCTTC
>TRBD2|few|TRBJ2-5|TRBV20-1|15
CSARISSGRAETQYF
TGCAGTGCTAGGATATCTAGCGGGAGGGCGGAGACCCAGTACTTC
>TRBD1|few|TRBJ2-5|TRBV5-4|16
CASSSRQGATQETQYF
TGTGCCAGCAGCTCACGACAGGGGGCTACACAAGAGACCCAGTACTTC
>NA|NA|TRBJ2-1|TRBV6-1|12
CASSVTDNDQFF
TGTGCCAGCAGTGTTACAGACAATGATCAGTTCTTC
>TRBD2|few|TRBJ2-3|TRBV6-1|15
CASIRAGAYTDTQYF
TGTGCCAGCATCCGAGCGGGGGCCTACACAGATACGCAGTATTTT
>TRBD2|NA|TRBJ2-7|TRBV27|15
CASSPEWTSGYEQYF
TGTGCCAGCAGTCCTGAATGGACTAGCGGCTACGAGCAGTACTTC
>NA|NA|TRBJ1-6|TRBV30|14
CAWSVHPGDSPLHF
TGTGCCTGGAGTGTACACCCAGGTGATTCACCCCTCCACTTT
>NA|many|TRBJ2-7|TRBV4-1|16
CASSQDGGVISYEQYF
TGCGCCAGCAGCCAAGATGGCGGGGTTATCTCCTACGAGCAGTACTTC
>NA|NA|TRBJ1-2|TRBV29-1|13
CSVTGGEDYGYTF
TGCAGCGTGACGGGAGGGGAGGACTATGGCTACACCTTC
>TRBD1|few|TRBJ2-6|TRBV24-1|19
CATSDPRGQGASGANVLTF
TGTGCCACCAGTGATCCCAGAGGACAGGGGGCATCTGGGGCCAACGTCCTGACTTTC
>TRBD2|NA|TRBJ2-2|TRBV5-1|15
CASSQRERNTGELFF
TGCGCCAGCAGTCAGCGGGAGAGGAACACCGGGGAGCTGTTTTTT
>TRBD1|NA|TRBJ2-3|TRBV6-2/TRBV6-3|14
CASSYEGATDTQYF
TGTGCCAGCAGTTACGAGGGGGCCACAGATACGCAGTATTTT
>NA|few|TRBJ2-2|TRBV7-2|14
CASSPGTSTGELFF
TGTGCCAGCAGCCCCGGGACAAGCACCGGGGAGCTGTTTTTT
>NA|NA|TRBJ1-1|TRBV7-9|14
CASSLGVGEAEAFF
TGTGCCAGCAGCTTAGGGGTCGGGGAGGCTGAAGCTTTCTTT
>NA|few|TRBJ2-4|TRBV20-1|13
CSASVPSEDIQYF
TGCAGTGCTAGTGTACCCAGCGAGGACATTCAGTACTTC
>NA|NA|TRBJ2-1|TRBV11-2|14
CASSLGNFVNEQFF
TGTGCCAGCAGCTTGGGCAACTTCGTAAATGAGCAGTTCTTC
>TRBD2|NA|TRBJ2-5|TRBV27|15
CASSLSSGSIETQYF
TGTGCCAGCAGTTTGTCTAGCGGGAGCATAGAGACCCAGTACTTC
>NA|NA|TRBJ2-7|TRBV6-5|14
CASSYSPLSYEQYF
TGTGCCAGCAGTTACTCTCCCCTCTCCTACGAGCAGTACTTC
>TRBD1|NA|TRBJ2-7|TRBV6-2/TRBV6-3|18
CASSYPGRTQGAGYEQYF
TGTGCCAGCAGTTACCCCGGCCGGACACAGGGGGCAGGTTACGAGCAGTACTTC
>NA|NA|TRBJ2-3|TRBV7-9|18
CASSPTSARSTRTDAQYF
TGTGCCAGCAGCCCCACCTCGGCACGTTCGACCCGCACAGATGCGCAGTATTTT
>NA|NA|TRBJ1-5|TRBV20-1|13
CSARGPVNQPQHF
TGCAGTGCTAGGGGACCTGTAAATCAGCCCCAGCATTTT
>TRBD2|few|TRBJ2-7|TRBV14|17
CASSQDVLAGRPGEQYF
TGTGCCAGCAGCCAAGATGTTCTAGCGGGCCGCCCGGGCGAGCAGTACTTC
>TRBD1|many|TRBJ2-5|TRBV12-3/TRBV12-4|15
CASSPGTGHQETQYF
TGTGCCAGCAGTCCCGGGACAGGGCATCAAGAGACCCAGTACTTC
>TRBD1|NA|TRBJ1-1|TRBV28|15
CASSIRTGTNTEAFF
TGTGCCAGCAGTATCCGGACAGGGACGAACACTGAAGCTTTCTTT
>NA|few|TRBJ2-7|TRBV15|14
CATSISGGRSEQYF
TGTGCCACTAGTATTTCAGGGGGGCGGAGCGAGCAGTACTTC
>NA|NA|TRBJ1-1|TRBV28|15
CASSFLGNPNTEAFF
TGTGCCAGCAGTTTCCTGGGAAATCCGAACACTGAAGCTTTCTTT
>TRBD2|few|TRBJ2-1|TRBV29-1|14
CSVVSTSGGNEQFF
TGCAGCGTTGTGTCGACTAGCGGGGGCAATGAGCAGTTCTTC
>TRBD1|NA|TRBJ2-1|TRBV2|12
CASGDSRNEQFF
TGTGCCAGCGGGGACAGTAGGAATGAGCAGTTCTTC
>NA|many|TRBJ2-3|TRBV5-6|15
CASSWPRGGVDTQYF
TGTGCCAGCAGCTGGCCCAGGGGGGGTGTAGATACGCAGTATTTT
>TRBD2|NA|TRBJ2-7|TRBV2|15
CASSDPAGVAYEQYF
TGTGCCAGCAGTGATCCAGCGGGAGTCGCCTACGAGCAGTACTTC
>TRBD1|few|TRBJ2-7|TRBV10-3|15
CAISGQGQTYYEQYF
TGTGCCATCAGCGGTCAGGGACAGACTTATTACGAGCAGTACTTC
>NA|NA|TRBJ2-7|TRBV28|12
CTSSFRGREQYF
TGTACCAGCAGTTTTCGGGGCAGGGAGCAGTACTTC
>TRBD2|NA|TRBJ2-7|TRBV11-3|17
CASSSGLAGGASSEQYF
TGTGCCAGCAGCTCTGGACTAGCGGGAGGTGCTTCCAGCGAGCAGTACTTC
>TRBD2|few|TRBJ2-7|TRBV28|19
CASSLRLAGGTPPSYEQYF
TGTGCCAGCAGTTTGAGACTAGCGGGAGGAACCCCACCATCCTACGAGCAGTACTTC
>NA|few|TRBJ2-1|TRBV20-1|13
CSVPKNAGNEQFF
TGCAGTGTTCCGAAGAATGCGGGGAATGAGCAGTTCTTC
>TRBD2|NA|TRBJ2-1|TRBV5-1|15
CASSLGPSGCNEQFF
TGCGCCAGCAGCTTGGGGCCTAGCGGGTGCAATGAGCAGTTCTTC
>TRBD2|NA|TRBJ2-5|TRBV24-1|17
CATSDPGTSGGKETQYF
TGTGCCACCAGTGACCCCGGGACTAGCGGGGGAAAAGAGACCCAGTACTTC
>TRBD1|NA|TRBJ2-7|TRBV20-1|14
CSAREPGGYYEQYF
TGCAGTGCTAGGGAACCAGGGGGATACTACGAGCAGTACTTC
>NA|NA|TRBJ1-6|TRBV15|13
CATSGGYNSPLHF
TGTGCCACCAGTGGGGGGTATAATTCACCCCTCCACTTT
>NA|NA|TRBJ2-1|TRBV10-3|15
CAISESGTGYNEQFF
TGTGCCATCAGTGAGTCGGGAACGGGATACAATGAGCAGTTCTTC
>NA|NA|TRBJ2-7|TRBV6-6|13
CASRYSLGLEQYF
TGTGCCAGCAGGTACTCTCTCGGGCTCGAGCAGTACTTC
>TRBD2|NA|TRBJ2-1|TRBV7-9|16
CASSLSSSGVGNEQFF
TGTGCCAGCAGTTTGTCATCAAGCGGGGTTGGTAATGAGCAGTTCTTC